The present entry profiles one T cell receptor (beta chain) with its context. Original data processing: Reference gene primer amplification gave nucleated cell count estimates. Assay used: immunoSEQ multiplex PCR; TCRdb lists only in-frame clones, some missing. The D gene and trimming were derived from the DNA, and the V and J assignments and clone size from that table. The repertoire holds a few hundred thousand clones, roughly 87% seen once, with around 2.1% in the top ten. Trimming took 3 bases from V and 11 from J, leaving 12 bases between them. The CDR3 contains 12 residues. Germline CDR1 reads LNHNV; CDR2 reads YYDKDF (reference sequence). This sample stems from a study of blood T cell repertoires in COVID-19.

The chain recombines TRBV15 with TRBJ2-3; the D gene is possibly TRBD2 (5 bases). Sequenced input: peripheral blood. This TCR derives from a man aged 18 to 29 with active or convalescent COVID-19. CDR3 residues: CATSRSWGEQYF. In DNA form, the CDR3 reads TGTGCCACCAGCAGGAGTTGGGGAGAGCAGTATTTT.